This paragraph covers one TCR beta chain sequence. This sample stems from a study of blood T cell repertoires in COVID-19. Overall study: COVID-19 samples, acute and convalescent, were from the United States, Italy and Spain. T cells, B-cell-depleted T cells, or PBMCs supplied cDNA or gDNA.

The V gene lost 6 bases and the J gene lost 6 bases, with 18 bases spanning the gap. Germline values: CDR1 ENHRY, CDR2 SYGVKD. This CDR3 is built from 14 residues. As handled by the study authors: Amplification from reference gene primers served as the basis for estimated nucleated cell counts. Data came from immunoSEQ multiplex PCR; TCRdb stores just in-frame clones and leaves some out. The D gene and trimming were derived from the DNA, and the V and J assignments and clone size from that table. Among fewer than 150,000 clones listed, around 86% were seen once. Cohort 3 donors counted as recovered after two negative PCRs, clearance, or resolved symptoms.

The chain carries TRBV10-3 and TRBJ2-7; tentatively, D is TRBD1 (5 bases). Source material: PBMCs or T cells enriched from blood (not recorded which). The clonotype was recovered from a man aged 25-45 years who had recovered from COVID-19. CDR3 bases: TGTGCCATCAGCGCTACGACAGAATCAAGCGAGCAGTACTTC. It encodes CAISATTESSEQYF.